One T cell receptor beta chain is described in this entry. Its specificity is unknown. MiXCR, applied by TCRdb to the reads, yields one record per CDR3 protein. This repertoire shows about a million distinct CDR3 sequences, roughly 30% found once; its top ten account for over 11%. These data come from a study of T cell repertoires in cytomegalovirus infection. V lost 1 base and J lost 3; bases outside the gene matches: 6. CDR1 PRHDT and CDR2 FYEKMQ come from the germline V gene (reference sequence). The CDR3 has 15 residues. The source material was cultured CD8+ T cells from PBMCs, sampled from culture after CMV antigen stimulation. The chain combines TRBV13 with TRBJ2-7, with 7 bases aligning to TRBD2. This TCR derives from a human donor in good health (CMV status not recorded). Some clones in this sample may be carry-over from other donors' samples. CDR3 DNA sequence: TGTGCCAGCAGCTTAGACGCGGGGGACCTCTACGAGCAGTACTTC. Protein product: CASSLDAGDLYEQYF.